This TCR beta chain was observed in a study of human T cells and chemical hapten exposure. The time point was: pre-sensitization, week 0. Treatment here: therapeutic diphenylcyclopropenone sensitization with weekly scalp DPC. Looked up from germline, CDR1 is SGHRS and CDR2 is YFSETQ. Between the trimmed V and J ends, which lost 3 bases and 7 bases, there was a span of 17 bases. The CDR3 is 16 amino acids. TCRdb processed the RACE reads anew with MiXCR; each CDR3 protein has one entry. The top ten clones hold 2.6% of a sample with about 380,000 distinct CDR3 sequences, roughly 5% of them seen once. This clonotype was sampled from a woman between 50 and 59 years old with alopecia areata. Some clones in this sample may be carry-over from other donors' samples. This chain uses TRBV5-1 with TRBJ1-6; tentative D call: TRBD1 (5 bases). Sequenced here: whole blood, sampled in connection with sensitization to the hapten diphenylcyclopropenone (DPC). The CDR3 is CASSSSLRAANSPLHF. Here the CDR3 DNA reads TGCGCCAGCAGCTCGTCGCTCAGGGCCGCGAATTCACCCCTCCACTTT.